The 15 T cell receptor beta chains below were found in one sample sequenced in a study of metastatic and nonmetastatic thyroid tumors (TCRdb year 2020). None of the patients had been given any treatment before thyroid surgery. The library was generated by PCR. Instrument on record: Illumina HiSeq 4000. The public reads were reanalyzed by TCRdb: fastp trimming at Q25, MiXCR alignment, in-frame beta chains only. In all, the sample holds about 40,000 clones, and about 16% of those were seen once. Around 3.9% of the sample goes to the ten largest clones. The specimen sequenced was blood. Receptor source: a female donor with papillary thyroid cancer or a benign thyroid nodule (not recorded which). Some clones in this sample may be carry-over from other donors' samples.

This clone came up many times. The gene calls are TRBV7-9 and TRBJ2-7; no clear D. The CDR3 covers 14 residues. The V end lost 5 bases, the J end lost 2 bases, and 13 bases lay between the germline ends. Germline V gene sequence: CDR1 SEHNR, CDR2 FQNEAQ (reference sequence). The CDR3 nucleotides read TGTGCCAGCAGCCACGAAGATAGGGCCTACGAGCAGTACTTC. It yields the protein CASSHEDRAYEQYF. Together with reference TRBV7-9 and TRBJ2-7, the CDR3 gives the full variable domain: DTGVSQNPRHKITKRGQNVTFRCDPISEHNRLYWYRQTLGQGPEFLTYFQNEAQLEKSRLLSDRFSAERPKGSFSTLEIQRTEQGDSAMYLCASSHEDRAYEQYFGPGTRLTVT.

In the case of this clone: This may be a read error: a much more frequent sequence differs by one nucleotide. The chain recombines TRBV6-1 with TRBJ2-3; 8 nucleotides align to TRBD2. The length of the CDR3 is 15 residues. V shed 6 bases, J shed 4 bases, and the junction held 9 bases outside the gene matches. Germline V gene lookup returns CDR1 MNHNS and CDR2 SASEGT. DNA for the CDR3: TGTGCCAGCAGACATGGTCGGGGGGGCCCAGATACGCAGTATTTT. This translates into CASRHGRGGPDTQYF.

Ten or more counts support this clone. Other DNA sequences in the same sample also yield this CDR3. The rearrangement links TRBV6-1 to TRBJ2-3; 8 bases fit TRBD1. The CDR3 is 15 amino acids. The germline gives CDR1 MNHNS, CDR2 SASEGT. Trimming at V came to 5 bases and at J to 1 base, leaving 5 bases not matched to a gene. CDR3 protein: CASSRTGSGTDTQYF. CDR3 DNA: TGTGCCAGCAGTCGGACAGGGTCTGGCACAGATACGCAGTATTTT.

The CDR3 spells CASRRDRGLYEQYF. Here the CDR3 DNA reads TGTGCCAGCAGGAGAGACAGGGGGCTGTACGAGCAGTACTTC. The chain is built from TRBV28 and TRBJ2-7, with 10 bases that match TRBD1. The V gene's germline CDR1 is MDHEN and CDR2 SYDVKM. The CDR3 runs 14 residues. V shed 6 bases, J shed 4 bases, and the junction held 6 bases outside the gene matches.

This clone came up a few times. The V and J genes are TRBV6-1 and TRBJ2-5, with 8 bases identical to TRBD2. V gave up 8 bases and J gave up 4 bases; unmatched junction bases: 6. The CDR3 loop spans 13 amino acids. CDR1 MNHNS and CDR2 SASEGT come from the germline V gene. This CDR3 reads CASSRAGGETQYF. The CDR3 DNA follows: TGTGCCAGCTCAAGGGCGGGAGGAGAGACCCAGTACTTC.

This clone has ten or more counts. The chain recombines TRBV5-1 with TRBJ2-1, with 9 bases identical to TRBD2. Germline V gene data show CDR1 as SGHRS and CDR2 as YFSETQ. The CDR3 covers 15 residues. The V gene end was trimmed by 5 bases and the J gene end by 1 base; junction bases not matched to a gene: 4. The DNA for the CDR3 is TGCGCCAGCAGTCTTCTAGCGGGGTCCTACAATGAGCAGTTCTTC. Translating it yields CASSLLAGSYNEQFF. Using reference TRBV5-1 and TRBJ2-1 for the parts outside the CDR3, the full variable domain is KAGVTQTPRYLIKTRGQQVTLSCSPISGHRSVSWYQQTPGQGLQFLFEYFSETQRNKGNFPGRFSGRQFSNSRSEMNVSTLELGDSALYLCASSLLAGSYNEQFFGPGTRLTVL.

In this sample, this clone turned up many times. This chain joins TRBV5-1 and TRBJ2-7; D remains unclear. There are 13 residues in the CDR3. Trimming removed 0 bases from V and 4 bases from J, with 8 bases in between. Germline V gene data show CDR1 as SGHRS and CDR2 as YFSETQ. CDR3 DNA: TGCGCCAGCAGCTTGGGACAAATTTACGAGCAGTACTTC. Protein: CASSLGQIYEQYF. Using reference TRBV5-1 and TRBJ2-7 for the parts outside the CDR3, the full variable domain is KAGVTQTPRYLIKTRGQQVTLSCSPISGHRSVSWYQQTPGQGLQFLFEYFSETQRNKGNFPGRFSGRQFSNSRSEMNVSTLELGDSALYLCASSLGQIYEQYFGPGTRLTVT.

By share, this clone counts as medium-sized. This may be a read error: a much more frequent sequence differs by one nucleotide. The chain recombines TRBV12-3 or TRBV12-4 with TRBJ2-7; the D gene could be TRBD1 or TRBD2 (7 bases each). This CDR3 is 15 amino acids long. V was trimmed by 2 bases and J by 4 bases, leaving 15 bases between them. As DNA, the CDR3 is TGTGCCAGCAGTTTAACCAGGGGGGGGGAGTACGAGCAGTACTTC. Amino acids: CASSLTRGGEYEQYF.

This clone was observed a few times. The J gene is TRBJ2-7, the V gene TRBV15; tentatively, D is TRBD2 (6 bases). The CDR3 is made up of 14 amino acids. The V and J ends lost 6 bases and 6 bases respectively, with 18 bases between them. The germline V gene has CDR1 LNHNV and CDR2 YYDKDF (reference sequence). The CDR3 nucleotides are TGTGCCACCAGTAGCGTTGGGACTGGTAGCGAGCAGTACTTC. The encoded protein is CATSSVGTGSEQYF.

In this sample, this clone turned up many times. V and J are TRBV19 and TRBJ2-1, with TRBD2 identical over 8 bases. The CDR3 spans 11 residues. Per the germline V gene, CDR1 is LNHDA and CDR2 is SQIVND (reference sequence). As DNA, the CDR3 is TGTTCGCGGGGGGAGTACAATGAGCAGTTCTTC. It encodes CSRGEYNEQFF.

This clone was observed at least ten times. The chain carries TRBV6-5 and TRBJ2-5; D possibly matches TRBD1 or TRBD2 (5 bases each). Germline V CDR1 and CDR2: MNHEY, SVGAGI. CDR3 size: 17 residues. V was trimmed by 0 bases and J by 7 bases, leaving 21 bases between them. CDR3 sequence: CASSYSGDLTKSWTQYF. For the CDR3, the DNA is TGTGCCAGCAGTTACTCTGGGGACCTCACCAAGAGTTGGACCCAGTACTTC.

This clone was detected only a few times. This may be a read error, as it is one base from a much larger clone. This chain connects TRBV2 to TRBJ2-3, with 10 positions matching TRBD2. Germline CDR1 is SNHLY and CDR2 is FYNNEI. V dropped 6 bases and J dropped 7; count of bases not matched to a gene: 7. The CDR3 loop spans 14 amino acids. CDR3 residues: CASRASGRGYTQYF. In DNA, the CDR3 is TGTGCCAGCAGGGCTAGCGGGAGAGGGTATACGCAGTATTTT. Together with reference TRBV2 and TRBJ2-3, the CDR3 gives the full variable domain: EPEVTQTPSHQVTQMGQEVILRCVPISNHLYFYWYRQILGQKVEFLVSFYNNEISEKSEIFDDQFSVERPDGSNFTLKIRSTKLEDSAMYFCASRASGRGYTQYFGPGTRLTVL.

This clone was detected many times. J is TRBJ1-5 and V is TRBV15; TRBD1 might be the D (5 bases). The CDR3 totals 15 residues. Germline values: CDR1 LNHNV, CDR2 YYDKDF (reference sequence). V gave up 4 bases and J gave up 9 bases, with 19 bases separating them. The CDR3 DNA reads as TGTGCCACCAGCACTTGGGGGGGGGAATCATGGCCCCAGCATTTT. It yields the protein CATSTWGGESWPQHF.

At least ten counts were recorded for this clone. The chain joins TRBV4-2 to TRBJ1-4; no clear D gene. Germline V CDR1 and CDR2: LGHNA, YNFKEQ. Trimming took off 3 bases at V and 7 bases at J, with 15 bases between the two ends. The CDR3 spans 15 residues. In nucleotides, the CDR3 is TGTGCCAGCAGCCAGGACGGGGTTAAAGGTGAAAAACTGTTTTTT. Translated: CASSQDGVKGEKLFF.

The chain joins TRBV4-1 to TRBJ2-7; tentatively, D is TRBD2 (6 bases). There are 12 residues in the CDR3. Trimming pared 5 bases from V and 6 bases from J, leaving 11 bases between. Looked up from germline, CDR1 is MGHRA and CDR2 is YSYEKL. The CDR3 spells CASSIGGTEQYF. CDR3 bases: TGCGCCAGCAGCATCGGAGGGACCGAGCAGTACTTC.